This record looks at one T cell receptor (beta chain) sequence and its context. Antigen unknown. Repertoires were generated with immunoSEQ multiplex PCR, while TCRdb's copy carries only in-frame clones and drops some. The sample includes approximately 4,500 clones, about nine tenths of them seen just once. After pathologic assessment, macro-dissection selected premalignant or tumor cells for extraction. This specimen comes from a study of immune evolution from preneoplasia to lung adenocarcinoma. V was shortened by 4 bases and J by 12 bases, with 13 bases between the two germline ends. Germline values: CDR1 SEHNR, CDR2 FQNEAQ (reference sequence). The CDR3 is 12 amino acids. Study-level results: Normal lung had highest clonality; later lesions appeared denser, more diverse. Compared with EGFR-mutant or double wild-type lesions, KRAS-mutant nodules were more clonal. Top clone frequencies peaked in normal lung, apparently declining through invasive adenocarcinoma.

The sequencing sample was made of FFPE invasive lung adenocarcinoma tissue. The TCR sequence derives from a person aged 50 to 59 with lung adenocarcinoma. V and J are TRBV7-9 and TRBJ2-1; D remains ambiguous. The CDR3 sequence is CASSSGSRGQFF. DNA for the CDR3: TGTGCCAGCAGCTCTGGAAGTAGAGGGCAGTTCTTC.